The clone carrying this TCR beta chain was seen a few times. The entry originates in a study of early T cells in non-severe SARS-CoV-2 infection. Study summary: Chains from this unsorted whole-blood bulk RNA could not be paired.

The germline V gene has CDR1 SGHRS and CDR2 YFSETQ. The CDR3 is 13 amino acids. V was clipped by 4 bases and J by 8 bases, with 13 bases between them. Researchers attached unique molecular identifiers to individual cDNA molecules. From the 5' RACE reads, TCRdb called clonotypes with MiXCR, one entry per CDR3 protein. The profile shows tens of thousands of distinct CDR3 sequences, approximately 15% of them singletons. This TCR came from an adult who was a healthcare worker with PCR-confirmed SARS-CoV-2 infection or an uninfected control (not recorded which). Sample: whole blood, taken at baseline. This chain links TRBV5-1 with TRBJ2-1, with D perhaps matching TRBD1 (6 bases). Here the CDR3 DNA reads TGCGCCAGCAGCCCTCACTCAGGGGATGAGCAGTTCTTC. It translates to CASSPHSGDEQFF.